These T cell receptor beta chains were read from a single sample in a study of blood T cell repertoires in COVID-19. The repertoire was sequenced with immunoSEQ multiplex PCR; TCRdb's copy has only in-frame clones and lacks some. The sample contains roughly 210,000 clones, about 87% of which appear only once. Sequencing used peripheral blood. Receptors originate from a man between 65 and 80 years old with acute or convalescent COVID-19. The CDR3 runs from the conserved cysteine through the conserved F or W. The D gene is left open where the match is weak. A clone size is listed for some rows: how often the clone was seen (once, few, many), or a class if it is expanded.

d_gene: -; abundance: -; j_gene: TRBJ1-1; v_gene: TRBV19; CDR3aa: CASMAGREAFF; CDR3nt: TGTGCCAGTATGGCGGGCAGGGAAGCTTTCTTT
d_gene: -; abundance: -; j_gene: TRBJ2-2; v_gene: TRBV9; CDR3aa: CASRVAGGDTGELFF; CDR3nt: TGTGCCAGCAGGGTAGCAGGAGGAGATACCGGGGAGCTGTTTTTT
d_gene: -; abundance: -; j_gene: TRBJ2-7; v_gene: TRBV4-1; CDR3aa: CASSQDTGTYEQYF; CDR3nt: TGCGCCAGCAGCCAAGATACCGGTACCTACGAGCAGTACTTC
d_gene: TRBD1; abundance: once; j_gene: TRBJ1-1; v_gene: TRBV4-2; CDR3aa: CASSQGGQSPLGFF; CDR3nt: TGTGCCAGCAGCCAGGGGGGACAGTCTCCCTTAGGTTTCTTT
d_gene: TRBD2; abundance: few; j_gene: TRBJ2-7; v_gene: TRBV4-2; CDR3aa: CASSQDPSGGSYEQYF; CDR3nt: TGTGCCAGCAGCCAAGATCCTAGCGGGGGCTCCTACGAGCAGTACTTC
d_gene: TRBD2; abundance: -; j_gene: TRBJ2-1; v_gene: TRBV18; CDR3aa: CASSPIRTSGGARDEQFF; CDR3nt: TGTGCCAGCTCACCTATAAGAACTAGCGGGGGGGCCAGGGATGAGCAGTTCTTC
d_gene: TRBD1; abundance: -; j_gene: TRBJ2-7; v_gene: TRBV7-9; CDR3aa: CAIQVGQGAYEQYF; CDR3nt: TGTGCTATTCAAGTGGGACAGGGGGCTTATGAGCAGTACTTC
d_gene: -; abundance: few; j_gene: TRBJ1-5; v_gene: TRBV7-8; CDR3aa: CASSRNGVADSNQPQHF; CDR3nt: TGTGCCAGCAGCCGCAACGGGGTGGCCGATAGCAATCAGCCCCAGCATTTT
d_gene: TRBD1; abundance: -; j_gene: TRBJ2-7; v_gene: TRBV6-6; CDR3aa: CASSPSGQGVYEQYF; CDR3nt: TGTGCCAGCAGTCCCTCGGGACAGGGGGTCTACGAGCAGTACTTC
d_gene: -; abundance: -; j_gene: TRBJ1-6; v_gene: TRBV3-1/TRBV3-2; CDR3aa: CASSLGQGNSPLHF; CDR3nt: TGTGCCAGCAGCCTGGGGCAGGGAAATTCACCCCTCCACTTT
d_gene: TRBD1; abundance: -; j_gene: TRBJ2-7; v_gene: TRBV5-1; CDR3aa: CASSPGVGLTGGNEQYF; CDR3nt: TGCGCCAGCAGCCCAGGAGTTGGTTTGACAGGGGGAAACGAGCAGTACTTC